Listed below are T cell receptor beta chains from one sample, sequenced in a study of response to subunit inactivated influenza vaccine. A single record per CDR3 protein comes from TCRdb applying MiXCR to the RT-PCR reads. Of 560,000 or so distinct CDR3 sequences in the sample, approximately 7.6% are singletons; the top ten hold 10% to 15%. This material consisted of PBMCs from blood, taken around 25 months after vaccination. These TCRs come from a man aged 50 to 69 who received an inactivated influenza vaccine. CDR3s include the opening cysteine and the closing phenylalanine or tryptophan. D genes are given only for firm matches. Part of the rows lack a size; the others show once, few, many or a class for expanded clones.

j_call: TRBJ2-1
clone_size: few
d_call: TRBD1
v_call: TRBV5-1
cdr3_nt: TGCGCCAGCAGCCGATGGGACAGGGGGCTAGCGGGAGAAGGATCCAATGAGCAGTTCTTC
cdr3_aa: CASSRWDRGLAGEGSNEQFF

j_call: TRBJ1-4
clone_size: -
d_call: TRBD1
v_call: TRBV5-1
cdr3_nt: TGCGCCAGCAGCTGGGGGACAGGGGTCGGAGACGAAAAACTGTTTTTT
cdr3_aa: CASSWGTGVGDEKLFF

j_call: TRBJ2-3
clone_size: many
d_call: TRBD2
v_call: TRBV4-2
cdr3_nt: TGTGCCAGCAGCCAACAAGGACTAGCGGGTAGCACAGATACGCAGTATTTT
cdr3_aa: CASSQQGLAGSTDTQYF

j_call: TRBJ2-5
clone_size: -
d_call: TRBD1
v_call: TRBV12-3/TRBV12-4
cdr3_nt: TGTGCCAGCAGTTCCGGACAGGGGGCTAGGGAGACCCAGTACTTC
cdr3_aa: CASSSGQGARETQYF

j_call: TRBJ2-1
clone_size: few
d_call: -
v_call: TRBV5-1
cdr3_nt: TGCGCCAGCCAGAGGGGTGATGAGCAGTTCTTC
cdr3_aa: CASQRGDEQFF

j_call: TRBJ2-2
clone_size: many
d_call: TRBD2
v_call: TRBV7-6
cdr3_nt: TGTGCCAGCAGGTTGACTAGCGGGTACACCGGGGAGCTGTTTTTT
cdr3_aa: CASRLTSGYTGELFF

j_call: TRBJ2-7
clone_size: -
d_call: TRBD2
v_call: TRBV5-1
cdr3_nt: TGCGCCAGCAGCCCAGGACTAGCGGGCAACTCCTACGAGCAGTACTTC
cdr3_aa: CASSPGLAGNSYEQYF

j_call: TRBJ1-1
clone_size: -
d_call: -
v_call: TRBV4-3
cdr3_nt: TGCGCCAGCAGCCAAGGACAGGCCGCTGAAGCTTTCTTT
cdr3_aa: CASSQGQAAEAFF

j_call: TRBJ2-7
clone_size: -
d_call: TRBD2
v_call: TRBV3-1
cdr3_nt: TGTGCCAGCAGCCAAGCTCTCGGGAGGGGATCCTACGAGCAGTACTTC
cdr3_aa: CASSQALGRGSYEQYF

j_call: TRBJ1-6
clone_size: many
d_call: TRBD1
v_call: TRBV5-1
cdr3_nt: TGCGCCAGCAGCCCACGGGGGGACAGCTCCTATAATTCACCCCTCCACTTT
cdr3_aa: CASSPRGDSSYNSPLHF

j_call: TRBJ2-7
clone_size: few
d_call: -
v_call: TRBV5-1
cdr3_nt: TGCGCCAGCAGAAAAACAGGGAAAGGGGAGCAGTACTTC
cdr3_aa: CASRKTGKGEQYF

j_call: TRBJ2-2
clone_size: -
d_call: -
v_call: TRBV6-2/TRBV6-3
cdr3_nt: TGTGCCAGCAGCAAGGACCGACTCGCGAACACCGGGGAGCTGTTTTTT
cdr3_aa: CASSKDRLANTGELFF

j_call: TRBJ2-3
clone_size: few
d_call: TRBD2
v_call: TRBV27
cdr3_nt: TGTGCCAGCAGTTTATCTGGTGTCGCGGGAGGGCCGGGAGATACGCAGTATTTT
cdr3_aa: CASSLSGVAGGPGDTQYF

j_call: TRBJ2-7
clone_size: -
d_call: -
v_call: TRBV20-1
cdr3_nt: TGCAGTGCTAGAGCCTCTAGGGTCTACGAGCAGTACTTC
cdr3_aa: CSARASRVYEQYF

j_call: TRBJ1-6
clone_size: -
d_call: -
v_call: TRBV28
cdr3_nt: TGTGCCAGCAGTCGGGACACCGCCTCACCCCTCCACTTT
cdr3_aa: CASSRDTASPLHF

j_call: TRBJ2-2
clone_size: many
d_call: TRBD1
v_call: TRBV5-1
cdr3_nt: TGCGCCAGCAGCTTGAGACAGGGAGCCGGGGAGCTGTTTTTT
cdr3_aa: CASSLRQGAGELFF

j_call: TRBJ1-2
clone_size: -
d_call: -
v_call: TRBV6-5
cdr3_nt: TGTGCCAGCAGTTACTTACCTATAAACTATGGCTACACCTTC
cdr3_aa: CASSYLPINYGYTF

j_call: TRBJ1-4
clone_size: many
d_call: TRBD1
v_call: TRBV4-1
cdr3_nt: TGCGCCAGCAGCCAAGTGGGGACAGGGGTGTTGTTTGGAAAACTGTTTTTT
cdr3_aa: CASSQVGTGVLFGKLFF